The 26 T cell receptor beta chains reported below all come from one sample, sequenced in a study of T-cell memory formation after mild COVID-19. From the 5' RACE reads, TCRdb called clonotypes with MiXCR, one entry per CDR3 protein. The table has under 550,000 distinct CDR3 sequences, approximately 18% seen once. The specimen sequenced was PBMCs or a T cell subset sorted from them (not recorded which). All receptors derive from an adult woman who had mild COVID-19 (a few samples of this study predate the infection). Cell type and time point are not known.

The DNA for the CDR3 is TGTGCCAGCAGTGCAGAAGAGCCCGGGGACTCCTACGAGCAGTACTTC. Amino acids: CASSAEEPGDSYEQYF. The rearrangement uses TRBV6-5 and TRBJ2-7, with D perhaps matching TRBD2 (5 bases). Trimming cost V 5 bases and J 0 bases, with 17 bases left between them. This CDR3 is 16 amino acids long. Germline-derived CDR1 and CDR2 are MNHEY and SVGAGI.

CDR3 region: CASSLGTGDGKLFF. Here the CDR3 DNA reads TGTGCCAGCAGTTTGGGGACAGGGGATGGAAAACTGTTTTTT. The chain recombines TRBV12-3 or TRBV12-4 with TRBJ1-4, with 10 bases that match TRBD1. The CDR3 spans 14 residues. V trimming: 3 bases; J trimming: 10 bases; junction bases outside the gene matches: 5.

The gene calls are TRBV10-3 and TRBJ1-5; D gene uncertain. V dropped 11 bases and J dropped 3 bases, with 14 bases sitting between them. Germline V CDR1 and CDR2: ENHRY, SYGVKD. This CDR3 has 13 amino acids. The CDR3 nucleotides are TGTGCCGCGTCAACGTCAGACAATCAGCCCCAGCATTTT. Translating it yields CAASTSDNQPQHF.

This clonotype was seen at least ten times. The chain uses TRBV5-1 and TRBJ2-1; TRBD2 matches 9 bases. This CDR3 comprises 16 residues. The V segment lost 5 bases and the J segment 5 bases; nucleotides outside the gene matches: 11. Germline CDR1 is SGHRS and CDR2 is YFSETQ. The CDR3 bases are TGCGCCAGCAGGGCAGCTAGCGGGGTTACACACAATGAGCAGTTCTTC. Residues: CASRAASGVTHNEQFF.

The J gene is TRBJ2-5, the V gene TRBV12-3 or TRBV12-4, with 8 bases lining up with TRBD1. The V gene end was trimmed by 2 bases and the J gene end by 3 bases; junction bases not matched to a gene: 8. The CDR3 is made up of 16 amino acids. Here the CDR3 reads CASSLNPPGQEETQYF. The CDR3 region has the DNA TGTGCCAGCAGTTTAAACCCCCCGGGACAGGAAGAGACCCAGTACTTC.

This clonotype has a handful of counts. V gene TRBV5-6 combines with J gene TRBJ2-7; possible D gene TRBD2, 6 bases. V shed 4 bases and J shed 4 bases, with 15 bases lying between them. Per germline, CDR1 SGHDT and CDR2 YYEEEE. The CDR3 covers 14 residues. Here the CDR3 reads CASSRRGRIYEQYF. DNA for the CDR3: TGTGCCAGCAGCAGGAGGGGCAGAATATACGAGCAGTACTTC. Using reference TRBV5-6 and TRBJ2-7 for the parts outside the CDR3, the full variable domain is DAGVTQSPTHLIKTRGQQVTLRCSPKSGHDTVSWYQQALGQGPQFIFQYYEEEERQRGNFPDRFSGHQFPNYSSELNVNALLLGDSALYLCASSRRGRIYEQYFGPGTRLTVT.

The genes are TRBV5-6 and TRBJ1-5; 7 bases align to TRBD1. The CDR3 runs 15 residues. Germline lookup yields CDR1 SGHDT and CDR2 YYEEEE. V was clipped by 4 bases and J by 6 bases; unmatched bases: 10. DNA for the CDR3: TGTGCCAGCAGCCACTCCGGGACAGTTTCTCAGCCCCAGCATTTT. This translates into CASSHSGTVSQPQHF.

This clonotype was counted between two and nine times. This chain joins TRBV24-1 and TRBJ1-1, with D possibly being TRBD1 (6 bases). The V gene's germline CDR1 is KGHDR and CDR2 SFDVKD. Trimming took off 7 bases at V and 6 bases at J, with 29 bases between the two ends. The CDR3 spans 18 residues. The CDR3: CATRRGIFSGETSAEAFF. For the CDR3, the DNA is TGTGCCACCAGGAGGGGGATCTTCAGTGGGGAAACGAGCGCTGAAGCTTTCTTT.

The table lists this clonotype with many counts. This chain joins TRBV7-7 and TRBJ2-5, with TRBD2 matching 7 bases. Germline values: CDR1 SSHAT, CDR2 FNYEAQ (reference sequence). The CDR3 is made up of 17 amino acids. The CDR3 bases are TGTGCTAGCCACGAGCGGGACCCTGGGGAGGGTCAAGAGACCCAGTACTTC. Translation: CASHERDPGEGQETQYF.

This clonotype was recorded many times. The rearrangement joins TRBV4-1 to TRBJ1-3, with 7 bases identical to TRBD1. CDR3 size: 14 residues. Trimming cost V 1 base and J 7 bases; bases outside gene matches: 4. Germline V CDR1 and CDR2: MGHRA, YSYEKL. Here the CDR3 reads CASSQADRDNTIYF. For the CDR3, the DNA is TGCGCCAGCAGCCAAGCCGACAGGGACAACACCATATATTTT.

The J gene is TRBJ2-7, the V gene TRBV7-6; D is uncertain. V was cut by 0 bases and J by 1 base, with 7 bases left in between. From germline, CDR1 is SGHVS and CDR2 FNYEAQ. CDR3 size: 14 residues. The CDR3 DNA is TGTGCCAGCAGCTTAGCCCCCAGGTCCTACGAGCAGTACTTC. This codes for CASSLAPRSYEQYF.

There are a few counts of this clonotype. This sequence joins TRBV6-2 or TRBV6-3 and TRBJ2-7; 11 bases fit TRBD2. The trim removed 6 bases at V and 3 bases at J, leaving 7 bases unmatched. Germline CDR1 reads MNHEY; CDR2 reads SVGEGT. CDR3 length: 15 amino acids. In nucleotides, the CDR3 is TGTGCCAGCAGCACCCCTACTAGCGGGAGCTACGAGCAGTACTTC. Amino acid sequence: CASSTPTSGSYEQYF.

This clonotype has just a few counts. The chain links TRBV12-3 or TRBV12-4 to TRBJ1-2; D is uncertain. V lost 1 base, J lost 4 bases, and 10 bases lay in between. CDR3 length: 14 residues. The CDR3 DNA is TGTGCCAGCAGTTTAGGCGGAGGATTCTATGGCTACACCTTC. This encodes CASSLGGGFYGYTF.

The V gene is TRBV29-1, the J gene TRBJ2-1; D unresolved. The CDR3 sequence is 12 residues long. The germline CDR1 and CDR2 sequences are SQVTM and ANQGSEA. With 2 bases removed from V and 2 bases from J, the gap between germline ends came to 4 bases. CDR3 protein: CSVEWTYNEQFF. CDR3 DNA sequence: TGCAGCGTTGAATGGACCTACAATGAGCAGTTCTTC.

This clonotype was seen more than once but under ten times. As DNA, the CDR3 is TGCAGCGTTACCGGGACCTACTCCGCGGACACTGAAGCTTTCTTT. Its protein product is CSVTGTYSADTEAFF. This chain joins TRBV29-1 and TRBJ1-1; a possible D gene is TRBD1 (5 bases). CDR1 is SQVTM and CDR2 is ANQGSEA in the germline V gene. Trimming stripped 5 bases from V and 3 bases from J, with 19 bases between. This CDR3 spans 15 amino acids. Based on the CDR3 plus reference TRBV29-1 and TRBJ1-1, the full variable domain is SAVISQKPSRDICQRGTSLTIQCQVDSQVTMMFWYRQQPGQSLTLIATANQGSEATYESGFVIDKFPISRPNLTFSTLTVSNMSPEDSSIYLCSVTGTYSADTEAFFGQGTRLTVV.

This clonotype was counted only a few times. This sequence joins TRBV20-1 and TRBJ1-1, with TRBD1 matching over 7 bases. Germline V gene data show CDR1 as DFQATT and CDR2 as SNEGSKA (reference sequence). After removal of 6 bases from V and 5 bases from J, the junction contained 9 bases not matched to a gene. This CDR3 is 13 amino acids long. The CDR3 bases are TGCAGTGCCAGGAGGGGGCTTTCGACTGAAGCTTTCTTT. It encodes CSARRGLSTEAFF.

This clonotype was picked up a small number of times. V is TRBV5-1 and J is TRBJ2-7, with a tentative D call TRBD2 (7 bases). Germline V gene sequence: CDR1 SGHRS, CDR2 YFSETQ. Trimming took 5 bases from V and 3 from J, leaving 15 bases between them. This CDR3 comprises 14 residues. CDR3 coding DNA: TGCGCCAGCAGAGGGGGGGCGCGGAGCTACGAGCAGTACTTC. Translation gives CASRGGARSYEQYF.

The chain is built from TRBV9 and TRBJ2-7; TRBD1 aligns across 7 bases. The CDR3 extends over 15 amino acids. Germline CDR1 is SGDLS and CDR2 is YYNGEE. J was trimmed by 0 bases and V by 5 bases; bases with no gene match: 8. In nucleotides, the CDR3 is TGTGCCAGCAGTAAAACCGGGACAGCCTCCTACGAGCAGTACTTC. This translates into CASSKTGTASYEQYF.

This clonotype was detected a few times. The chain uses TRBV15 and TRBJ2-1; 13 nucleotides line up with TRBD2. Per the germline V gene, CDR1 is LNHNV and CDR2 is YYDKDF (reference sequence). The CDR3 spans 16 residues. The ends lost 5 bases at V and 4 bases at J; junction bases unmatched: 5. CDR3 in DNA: TGTGCCACCAGCTCCCCGGGACTAGCGGGGTACAATGAGCAGTTCTTC. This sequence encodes CATSSPGLAGYNEQFF.

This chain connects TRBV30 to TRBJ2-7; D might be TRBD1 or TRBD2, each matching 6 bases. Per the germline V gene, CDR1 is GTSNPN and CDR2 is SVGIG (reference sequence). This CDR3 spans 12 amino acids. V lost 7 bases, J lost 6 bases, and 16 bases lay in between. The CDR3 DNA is TGTGCCTTGGGGTTAGGGGGGAGCGAGCAGTACTTC. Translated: CALGLGGSEQYF. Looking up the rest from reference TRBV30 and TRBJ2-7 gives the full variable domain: SQTIHQWPATLVQPVGSPLSLECTVEGTSNPNLYWYRQAAGRGLQLLFYSVGIGQISSEVPQNLSASRPQDRQFILSSKKLLLSDSGFYLCALGLGGSEQYFGPGTRLTVT.

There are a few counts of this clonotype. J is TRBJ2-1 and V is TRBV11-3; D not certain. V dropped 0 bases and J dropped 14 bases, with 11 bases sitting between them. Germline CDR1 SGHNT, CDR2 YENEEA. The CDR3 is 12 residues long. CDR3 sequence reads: CASSLDTSVKFF. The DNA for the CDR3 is TGTGCCAGCAGCTTAGATACCTCTGTGAAGTTCTTC.

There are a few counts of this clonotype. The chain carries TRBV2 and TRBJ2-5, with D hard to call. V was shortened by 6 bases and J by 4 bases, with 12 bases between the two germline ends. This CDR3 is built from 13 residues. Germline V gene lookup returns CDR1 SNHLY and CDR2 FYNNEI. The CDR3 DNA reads TGTGCCAGCAGGGATGACCTAGGAGAGACCCAGTACTTC. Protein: CASRDDLGETQYF.

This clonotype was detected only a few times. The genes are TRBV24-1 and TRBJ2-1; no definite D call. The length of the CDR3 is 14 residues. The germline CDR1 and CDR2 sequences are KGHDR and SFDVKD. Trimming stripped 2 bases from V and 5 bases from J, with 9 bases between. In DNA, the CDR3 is TGTGCCACCAGTGATTCGAGAACCAACAATGAGCAGTTCTTC. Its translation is CATSDSRTNNEQFF.

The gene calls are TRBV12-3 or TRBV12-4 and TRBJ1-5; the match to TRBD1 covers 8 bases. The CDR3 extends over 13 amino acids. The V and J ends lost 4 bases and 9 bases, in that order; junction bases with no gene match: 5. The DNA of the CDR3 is TGTGCCAGCAGTTCCAGGGGGCTAGGGCCCCAGCATTTT. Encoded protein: CASSSRGLGPQHF.

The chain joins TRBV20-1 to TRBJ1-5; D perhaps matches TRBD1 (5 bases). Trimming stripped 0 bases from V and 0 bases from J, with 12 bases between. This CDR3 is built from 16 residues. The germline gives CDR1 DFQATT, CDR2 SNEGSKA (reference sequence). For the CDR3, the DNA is TGCAGTGCTAGAGATGGGGGGATCTATAGCAATCAGCCCCAGCATTTT. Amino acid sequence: CSARDGGIYSNQPQHF.

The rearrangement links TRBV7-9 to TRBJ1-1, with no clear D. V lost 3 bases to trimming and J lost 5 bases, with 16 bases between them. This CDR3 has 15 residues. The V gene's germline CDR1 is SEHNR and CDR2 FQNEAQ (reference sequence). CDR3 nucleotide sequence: TGTGCCAGCAGCTTCGGGGTGGGAGCTGGGACTGAAGCTTTCTTT. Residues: CASSFGVGAGTEAFF.